The clone carrying this T cell receptor (beta chain) was recorded a few times. The data were obtained in a study of T-cell reconstitution after alpha-beta-depleted transplantation in children. Germline V gene lookup returns CDR1 SGHTA and CDR2 FQGNSA. The CDR3 sequence is 14 residues long. The ends lost 1 base at V and 4 bases at J; junction bases unmatched: 2. Preparing the TCRbeta library involved the use of unique molecular identifiers. TCRdb analysed the PCR reads with MiXCR anew, one entry per CDR3 protein. The sample includes about 610,000 distinct CDR3 sequences, roughly a tenth of them seen just once.

J is TRBJ2-5 and V is TRBV7-2; 8 bases match TRBD2. This receptor was taken from a human donor who donated a stem cell graft to a child with acute myeloid leukemia. The source was PBMCs from the stem cell graft donor, collected from the stem cell graft. Written as DNA, the CDR3 is TGTGCCAGCAGCTTAGATAGCGGGATAGAGACCCAGTACTTC. This codes for CASSLDSGIETQYF.